Listed below are T cell receptor beta chains from one sample, sequenced in a study of technical replicates of blood from several donors. TCRdb keeps only in-frame clones here, not all; method: immunoSEQ multiplex PCR. The sample consists of about 83,000 clones, around 90% of them appearing once. Sequencing input: T cells isolated from PBMCs. The receptors originated from a human donor in good health. Both conserved end residues are part of each CDR3. D genes are given only for firm matches. Size is stated for part of the rows, as once, few or many counts, or as a class when the clone is expanded.

CDR3 DNA	CDR3 protein	V gene	J gene	clone size	D gene
TGTGCCAGCAGCGCATCATACTACACTGAAGCTTTCTTT	CASSASYYTEAFF	TRBV6-1	TRBJ1-1	NA	NA
TGTGCCAGCAGCTCCCCGGGGATTAAGGGTGACATTCAGTACTTC	CASSSPGIKGDIQYF	TRBV27	TRBJ2-4	NA	NA
TGCGCCAGCAGCCAAGGAACAGGGGGCTACTCCACCGGGGAGCTGTTTTTT	CASSQGTGGYSTGELFF	TRBV4-1	TRBJ2-2	NA	TRBD1
TGCAGCGCCCTAGACAGGGCAGCTCACTATGGCTACACCTTC	CSALDRAAHYGYTF	TRBV29-1	TRBJ1-2	NA	TRBD1
TGCAGCGTCCTACCGGGGGGCGGGAATCAGCCCCAGCATTTT	CSVLPGGGNQPQHF	TRBV29-1	TRBJ1-5	once	NA
TGCGCCAGCAGGGGACTAGCGGGAACCGATCCCCCTGGGGCCAACGTCCTGACTTTC	CASRGLAGTDPPGANVLTF	TRBV10-2	TRBJ2-6	NA	TRBD2
TGTGCCAGCGTCATACAGGGACCTGAAGCTTTCTTT	CASVIQGPEAFF	TRBV27	TRBJ1-1	NA	NA
TGTGCCAGCAGTTTAAACCCGGAGACAGGCGGGGAGCTGTTTTTT	CASSLNPETGGELFF	TRBV27	TRBJ2-2	NA	NA
TGTGCCAGCAGTCCCACAGGGTCTGGTCGACACTACACCTTC	CASSPTGSGRHYTF	TRBV6-5	TRBJ1-2	NA	NA
TGTGCCAGCAGCTTGTGGGGACTACAGGGCAATGAGCAGTTCTTC	CASSLWGLQGNEQFF	TRBV5-6	TRBJ2-1	NA	NA
TGCGCCAGCAGCCATTTTCCGGGACAGGGAGACTCTGGAAACACCATATATTTT	CASSHFPGQGDSGNTIYF	TRBV4-1	TRBJ1-3	NA	TRBD1
TGTGCCAGCAGCAAAGATAGACAGCGCTCTCTCTGCGATCAGCCCCAGCATTTT	CASSKDRQRSLCDQPQHF	TRBV21-1	TRBJ1-5	NA	NA
TGTGCCAGTAGTCCCGACAGGCCGGGGATATTAGATACGCAGTATTTT	CASSPDRPGILDTQYF	TRBV19	TRBJ2-3	once	NA
TGTGCCAGCTCACCACCGATCAGTCCCCTAGCCAAAAACATTCAGTACTTC	CASSPPISPLAKNIQYF	TRBV18	TRBJ2-4	once	NA
TGCAGCGCTATCACCTTTTCTGGGGCCAACGTCCTGACTTTC	CSAITFSGANVLTF	TRBV29-1	TRBJ2-6	NA	NA
TGTGCCAGCAGTTTTCCCCTCACTTTGGGCCATAGCGTCCATGAGCAGTTCTTC	CASSFPLTLGHSVHEQFF	TRBV28	TRBJ2-1	NA	NA
TGCGCCAGCAGCACCGGACACGGTCCGAATGAGCAGTTCTTC	CASSTGHGPNEQFF	TRBV5-1	TRBJ2-1	NA	NA
TGTGCCAGCTCACCACCCCCCCCCGGGGGGGCCAATGAGCAGTTCTTC	CASSPPPPGGANEQFF	TRBV18	TRBJ2-1	NA	TRBD2
TGTGCCAGCAGTTTGTGGACTAGCGGCACAGATACGCAGTATTTT	CASSLWTSGTDTQYF	TRBV27	TRBJ2-3	NA	TRBD2
TGCAGCGTTGAAAGGGGCTCTGGAAACACCATATATTTT	CSVERGSGNTIYF	TRBV29-1	TRBJ1-3	once	NA
TGCGCCAGCAGCGCCACAGGGGTCGGCAATCAGCCCCAGCATTTT	CASSATGVGNQPQHF	TRBV5-1	TRBJ1-5	once	TRBD1
TGCGCCAGCAGCTTGGGTCGGGGGGAGAACACTGAAGCTTTCTTT	CASSLGRGENTEAFF	TRBV5-1	TRBJ1-1	NA	NA
TGTGCCAGCAGCTCTAGCGGGGGGGCCGACACCGGGGAGCTGTTTTTT	CASSSSGGADTGELFF	TRBV4-2	TRBJ2-2	NA	TRBD2
TGTGCCAGCAGTGAGGGGGCGCGGGATGGCTACACCTTC	CASSEGARDGYTF	TRBV6-1	TRBJ1-2	NA	NA
TGTGCCAGCAGCTCTGGACTAGCGTACACCGGGGAGCTGTTTTTT	CASSSGLAYTGELFF	TRBV2	TRBJ2-2	NA	TRBD2
TGTGCCAGCAGCCTGACCACGGGTTTACCCAATGAGCAGTTCTTC	CASSLTTGLPNEQFF	TRBV27	TRBJ2-1	NA	NA
TGTGCCAGCAGCCTCTACCAGCGGGAGTATGGGCAGTACTTC	CASSLYQREYGQYF	TRBV11-2	TRBJ2-7	NA	TRBD2
TGTGCCAGCAGCTCGACGGGGACAGGGCCTCCCTATCCGGGTCAGCCCCAGCATTTT	CASSSTGTGPPYPGQPQHF	TRBV7-7	TRBJ1-5	NA	TRBD1
TGTGCCAGCAGCGTCGGGGGGACTAGCTCCTACAATGAGCAGTTCTTC	CASSVGGTSSYNEQFF	TRBV9	TRBJ2-1	NA	TRBD2
TGTGCCAGCAGGGGGGAGGGTTACTACGAGCAGTACTTC	CASRGEGYYEQYF	TRBV7-9	TRBJ2-7	NA	TRBD2
TGTGCCAGCAGTTTGGACAGGGGTTCGTTCTATGGCTACACCTTC	CASSLDRGSFYGYTF	TRBV11-2	TRBJ1-2	NA	TRBD1
TGTGCCAGCAGGCTACAGGGGACCGGGGAGCTGTTTTTT	CASRLQGTGELFF	TRBV27	TRBJ2-2	NA	TRBD1
TGTGCCAGCAGCATCAACACTCCGGGCCAGGGGAACGGAGAGCAGTTCTTC	CASSINTPGQGNGEQFF	TRBV7-9	TRBJ2-1	NA	NA
TGTGCCATCAGCGCACAGACAGGGTCTGGCTACACCTTC	CAISAQTGSGYTF	TRBV10-3	TRBJ1-2	NA	TRBD1
TGTGCCAGCAGCTCTGCCGTGGGACTGGCGGGCGAGCAGTACTTC	CASSSAVGLAGEQYF	TRBV7-9	TRBJ2-7	NA	NA
TGTGCCACCAGCAGTCCGGGACTTAACGCGAACACCGGGGAGCTGTTTTTT	CATSSPGLNANTGELFF	TRBV15	TRBJ2-2	NA	NA
TGCGCCAGCAGTGAGGTCAGGGGCTATGGCTACACCTTC	CASSEVRGYGYTF	TRBV10-1	TRBJ1-2	NA	NA
TGTGCCAGCAGCCCTCCCGCGGGACAGGGAAACTACGAGCAGTACTTC	CASSPPAGQGNYEQYF	TRBV11-3	TRBJ2-7	NA	TRBD1
TGTGCCAGCAGCGACCCCGGGACTCTCCTGGGGACTAATGAAAAACTGTTTTTT	CASSDPGTLLGTNEKLFF	TRBV11-3	TRBJ1-4	NA	NA
TGTGCCAGCAGCCCCTCGCAGGGTTTTCGCTACACCTTC	CASSPSQGFRYTF	TRBV6-6	TRBJ1-2	NA	NA
TGCGCCAGCAGCCGGGGGACAGGATCTATGAACACTGAAGCTTTCTTT	CASSRGTGSMNTEAFF	TRBV5-1	TRBJ1-1	NA	TRBD1